The 25 T cell receptor beta chains below were found in one sample sequenced in a study of neurological immune-mediated disorders. Each CDR3 protein gets one entry after TCRdb re-called the 5' RACE reads with MiXCR. The table has about 66,000 distinct CDR3 sequences, roughly 3.9% seen once. What was sequenced was PBMCs. Source of these receptors: a man aged 30-40 years with multiple sclerosis.

This clonotype came up many times. V usage is TRBV7-2 and J usage is TRBJ2-5; D may be TRBD1 (6 bases). CDR3 length equals 15 residues. CDR1 is SGHTA and CDR2 is FQGNSA in the germline V gene. Deletions cut 5 bases from V and 7 bases from J, with 20 bases between. DNA for the CDR3: TGTGCCAGCAGCATACTGACAGGACCCGCGGGGACCCAGTACTTC. It is translated as CASSILTGPAGTQYF.

This clonotype was found many times. The rearrangement joins TRBV29-1 to TRBJ2-5; 14 bases align to TRBD2. Looked up from germline, CDR1 is SQVTM and CDR2 is ANQGSEA. There are 15 residues in the CDR3. Trimming took 7 bases from V and 4 from J; bases not matched to a gene: 8. CDR3 amino acids: CSARTSGGPLETQYF. The CDR3 DNA is TGCAGCGCAAGGACTAGCGGGGGGCCTTTAGAGACCCAGTACTTC.

This clonotype was seen repeatedly, ten times or more. V and J are TRBV12-3 or TRBV12-4 and TRBJ1-4; D ambiguous. V shed 8 bases and J shed 7 bases, with 17 bases lying between them. The CDR3 has 14 amino acids. CDR3 sequence: CASSSRGVSEKLFF. The CDR3 nucleotides are TGTGCCAGCTCTTCCCGGGGTGTAAGTGAAAAACTGTTTTTT.

This clonotype was seen ten or more times. The CDR3 sequence: CAPGVNGELFF. As DNA, the CDR3 is TGTGCCCCAGGGGTTAACGGGGAGCTGTTTTTT. V gene TRBV7-9 combines with J gene TRBJ2-2; D is perhaps TRBD1 (6 bases). Looked up from germline, CDR1 is SEHNR and CDR2 is FQNEAQ (reference sequence). Trimming pared 11 bases from V and 7 bases from J, leaving 11 bases between. This CDR3 is built from 11 residues.

This clonotype was observed at least ten times. The chain is built from TRBV10-3 and TRBJ2-7; possible D gene TRBD1, 5 bases. This CDR3 has 15 residues. CDR1 ENHRY and CDR2 SYGVKD come from the germline V gene. Trimming removed 0 bases at V and 1 base at J, with 10 bases between. The CDR3 DNA reads as TGTGCCATCAGTGAGTCAACAGGACGGTCCTACGAGCAGTACTTC. Its protein is CAISESTGRSYEQYF.

The chain uses TRBV6-5 and TRBJ2-1; a weak D match, TRBD1 (6 bases). The CDR3 is 14 residues long. Germline values: CDR1 MNHEY, CDR2 SVGAGI. Trimming left V 5 bases short and J 4 bases short, with 12 bases between. The CDR3 bases are TGTGCCAGCAGTCGCGGCAGGGGTTACAATGAGCAGTTCTTC. This sequence encodes CASSRGRGYNEQFF.

This clonotype has ten or more counts. The chain uses TRBV5-1 and TRBJ1-1; D unclear. V was shortened by 0 bases and J by 7 bases, with 4 bases between the two germline ends. Germline V gene lookup returns CDR1 SGHRS and CDR2 YFSETQ. This CDR3 has 11 residues. The CDR3 here is CASSLDGEAFF. CDR3 sequence (DNA): TGCGCCAGCAGCTTGGACGGTGAAGCTTTCTTT.

This clonotype was counted at least ten times. The V gene is TRBV7-9, the J gene TRBJ1-3; unclear D gene. The V gene's germline CDR1 is SEHNR and CDR2 FQNEAQ (reference sequence). The CDR3 length is 15 residues. Trimming removed 0 bases at V and 0 bases at J, with 6 bases between. The CDR3 is CASSLAASSGNTIYF. The CDR3 DNA reads as TGTGCCAGCAGCTTAGCGGCCAGCTCTGGAAACACCATATATTTT.

This clonotype was found many times. The chain combines TRBV5-1 with TRBJ2-7; 7 positions agree with TRBD1. This CDR3 spans 15 amino acids. Germline CDR1 SGHRS, CDR2 YFSETQ. V lost 0 bases and J lost 1; bases outside the gene matches: 4. The CDR3 sequence: CASSLETGRSYEQYF. For the CDR3, the DNA is TGCGCCAGCAGCTTGGAGACAGGGCGATCCTACGAGCAGTACTTC.

The chain uses TRBV4-1 and TRBJ1-4; 8 bases map to TRBD1. The CDR3 extends over 16 amino acids. Per germline, CDR1 MGHRA and CDR2 YSYEKL. V gave up 5 bases and J gave up 5 bases; unmatched junction bases: 10. The CDR3 DNA is TGCGCCAGCAGCAAAAGTCCGGGACAGGCAAATGAAAAACTGTTTTTT. Translating it yields CASSKSPGQANEKLFF.

Details on this clonotype: A read error may produce the germline difference seen at one junction end. The rearrangement joins TRBV19 to TRBJ1-5; unclear D gene. The germline CDR1 and CDR2 sequences are LNHDA and SQIVND (reference sequence). The CDR3 sequence is 13 residues long. CDR3 nucleotide sequence: TGTGCCAGTACCGCCGACAAGTATCAGCCCCAGAATTTT. This sequence encodes CASTADKYQPQNF.

In its sample, this clonotype was seen many times. One junction end does not reproduce the germline sequence, and a read error may be involved. This chain uses TRBV5-1 with TRBJ1-5; D is uncertain. This CDR3 is 11 amino acids long. Per the germline V gene, CDR1 is SGHRS and CDR2 is YFSETQ. The CDR3 is CAFVGNQPQNF. CDR3 in DNA: TGCGCCTTCGTGGGTAATCAGCCCCAGAATTTT.

This clonotype was seen repeatedly, ten times or more. The chain recombines TRBV7-3 with TRBJ2-3; D unresolved. Germline lookup yields CDR1 SGHTA and CDR2 FQGTGA. V lost 0 bases and J lost 2, with 6 bases in between. The CDR3 is 14 residues long. The CDR3 loop reads CASSLTGFTDTQYF. In DNA, the CDR3 is TGTGCCAGCAGCTTAACAGGCTTCACAGATACGCAGTATTTT.

As to this clonotype: Given a much more abundant clone one base away, this may be a read error. The conserved phenylalanine or tryptophan normally closing the CDR3 is absent here, so this likely arose from a read error. The J gene is TRBJ2-1, the V gene TRBV28, with TRBD1 matching over 8 bases. From germline, CDR1 is MDHEN and CDR2 SYDVKM. Germline trimming cut 5 bases from V and 7 bases from J; bases unmatched to any gene: 10. CDR3 size: 15 residues. The CDR3 region is CASSPSQGAGNEQFY. The CDR3 DNA is TGTGCCAGCAGTCCCAGTCAGGGGGCCGGGAATGAGCAGTTCTAC.

J is TRBJ2-1 and V is TRBV11-3; no firm D call. Germline V gene data show CDR1 as SGHNT and CDR2 as YENEEA. V dropped 0 bases and J dropped 8 bases, with 8 bases sitting between them. The CDR3 is 13 amino acids. In nucleotides, the CDR3 is TGTGCCAGCAGCTTAGAACCCACATATGAGCAGTTCTTC. Amino acid sequence: CASSLEPTYEQFF.

This clonotype was observed at least ten times. An end of the junction does not agree with germline; a read error may underlie this. The V gene is TRBV9, the J gene TRBJ1-6, with D perhaps matching TRBD1 (5 bases). CDR1 SGDLS and CDR2 YYNGEE come from the germline V gene. The CDR3 consists of 16 residues. As DNA, the CDR3 is TGTGCCAGCAGCACCTCCGGGGGGGAAACTAGTTCACCCCTCAACTTT. The encoded protein is CASSTSGGETSSPLNF.

There are many counts of this clonotype. The V call is TRBV2, the J call TRBJ2-4; D may be TRBD2 (5 bases). CDR1 is SNHLY, CDR2 FYNNEI, per germline. CDR3 length: 12 amino acids. Trimming pared 1 base from V and 7 bases from J, leaving 5 bases between. DNA for the CDR3: TGTGCCAGCAGTGAAGGGGAGAACATTCAGTACTTC. Protein: CASSEGENIQYF.

This clonotype came up many times. The chain links TRBV5-1 to TRBJ2-3; tentatively, D is TRBD1 or TRBD2 (5 bases each). The V gene lost 1 base and the J gene lost 6 bases, with 18 bases spanning the gap. The CDR3 is 16 amino acids. Germline CDR1 SGHRS, CDR2 YFSETQ. CDR3 sequence: CASSLQGTASSDTQYF. The CDR3 DNA sequence: TGCGCCAGCAGCTTGCAAGGGACCGCGAGTTCCGATACGCAGTATTTT.

This clonotype came up many times. V usage is TRBV5-1 and J usage is TRBJ2-7, with a weak D call TRBD2 (6 bases). The CDR3 consists of 12 residues. CDR1 is SGHRS, CDR2 YFSETQ, per germline. With 4 bases removed from V and 4 bases from J, the gap between germline ends came to 9 bases. CDR3 bases: TGCGCCAGCAGCACGGAGGGATACGAGCAGTACTTC. Encoded protein: CASSTEGYEQYF.

In this sample, this clonotype turned up many times. V gene TRBV20-1 combines with J gene TRBJ2-5; 9 bases fit TRBD2. Germline CDR1 reads DFQATT; CDR2 reads SNEGSKA (reference sequence). Trimming removed 5 bases from V and 3 bases from J; junction bases left unmatched: 7. This CDR3 has 14 residues. CDR3 amino acids: CSAPRQRGEETQYF. For the CDR3, the DNA is TGCAGTGCTCCCAGGCAGCGGGGGGAAGAGACCCAGTACTTC.

V gene TRBV19 combines with J gene TRBJ2-1, with 7 positions matching TRBD1. The CDR3 covers 11 residues. Germline-derived CDR1 and CDR2 are LNHDA and SQIVND (reference sequence). Germline trimming cut 9 bases from V and 7 bases from J; bases unmatched to any gene: 3. In DNA, the CDR3 is TGTGCCAGCGAGGACAGGAATGAGCAGTTCTTC. As protein: CASEDRNEQFF.

The table lists this clonotype with a few counts. This may be a read error, as it is one base from a much larger clone. The chain links TRBV3-1 to TRBJ2-1, with 8 nucleotides matching TRBD2. The length of the CDR3 is 16 residues. Per the germline V gene, CDR1 is LGHDT and CDR2 is YNNKEL (reference sequence). V dropped 4 bases and J dropped 5; count of bases not matched to a gene: 10. The CDR3 nucleotides are TGTGCCAGCAGCCGCATAGGGACTAGAGGAAACAATGAGCAGTTCTTC. It is translated as CASSRIGTRGNNEQFF.

This clonotype was seen at least ten times. The rearrangement joins TRBV7-9 to TRBJ2-2; 8 bases match TRBD2. The CDR3 has 15 amino acids. Looked up from germline, CDR1 is SEHNR and CDR2 is FQNEAQ (reference sequence). Trimming took 3 bases from V and 5 from J; bases not matched to a gene: 5. DNA for the CDR3: TGTGCCAGCAGCTTCACCGGGACTAGTACCGGGGAGCTGTTTTTT. Its translation: CASSFTGTSTGELFF.

Comments on this clonotype: A much larger clone differs by one base, so this may be a read error. V and J are TRBV7-9 and TRBJ2-3, with 8 bases aligning to TRBD2. The CDR3 is made up of 14 amino acids. Germline assignment: CDR1 SEHNR and CDR2 FQNEAQ (reference sequence). With 6 bases clipped from V and 13 bases from J, the junction kept 15 bases outside the gene matches. Written as DNA, the CDR3 is TGTGCCAGCAGACAGAAGACTAGCGAACCCCGGGAGTATTTT. This translates into CASRQKTSEPREYF.

This clonotype was observed at least ten times. The chain recombines TRBV21-1 with TRBJ2-5; the D call in the table, TRBD2, was not verified against the DNA. TRBV21-1 is reported as a pseudogene. The CDR3 spans 17 residues. In nucleotides, the CDR3 is TGTGCCAGCAGCAGGAATAGACAGACCTCCCCCCAAGAGACCCAGTACTTC. Its translation: CASSRNRQTSPQETQYF.